This T cell receptor beta chain was retrieved from a study of T cell repertoires in cytomegalovirus infection. Study-wide context: Epitope selection comprised recently identified HLA-C-restricted CMV epitopes and well-studied HLA-B-restricted CMV epitopes.

The sample holds a few counts of this clonotype. As yet, its antigen is unknown. Each CDR3 protein gets one entry after TCRdb re-called the reads with MiXCR. The sample shows roughly 730,000 distinct CDR3 sequences, roughly a third of them seen only once. The specimen was cultured PBMCs, collected from culture after CMV antigen stimulation. This sequence was found in a human donor in good health (CMV status not recorded). Some clones in this sample may be carry-over from other donors' samples.

The CDR3 region is CASRGTFAEKLFF. DNA of the CDR3: TGTGCCAGCAGGGGGACATTTGCTGAAAAACTGTTTTTT. V and J are TRBV7-2 and TRBJ1-4; perhaps TRBD1 as D (6 bases). This CDR3 is built from 13 residues. Looked up from germline, CDR1 is SGHTA and CDR2 is FQGNSA. V lost 6 bases and J lost 7, with 12 bases in between.